The present T cell receptor beta chain was sequenced within a study of CD8+ T cells in alopecia areata. General observations from the study: In patients, TCRs were shared less clearly than in mice, and HLA may possibly be involved.

Concerning this clone itself: Its antigen is undetermined.

Alopecia areata patients provided lesional scalp punch biopsies and peripheral blood. Trimming cost V 0 bases and J 6 bases, with 11 bases left between them. The CDR3 extends over 14 amino acids. Germline lookup yields CDR1 GTSNPN and CDR2 SVGIG (reference sequence). Sequencing relied on a cDNA template that was reverse transcribed from extracted RNA. Clones were sequenced by immunoSEQ multiplex PCR, and TCRdb holds only the in-frame ones, with some missing. The sample includes some 170,000 clones, more than 60% of them seen just once. The source was CD4+ T cells sorted from blood, collected at week 0. The clonotype was recovered from a human donor with alopecia areata. The chain uses TRBV30 and TRBJ2-2; no clear D gene. The CDR3: CAWSVLGRSGELFF. The CDR3 DNA sequence: TGTGCCTGGAGTGTACTTGGGCGGTCCGGGGAGCTGTTTTTT.